Each of the 21 T cell receptor beta chains below was sequenced from the same sample in a study of PD-L1 blockade in urothelial cancer. Sequencing used immunoSEQ multiplex PCR; TCRdb keeps in-frame clones, though not all of them. There are 85,000 to 130,000 clones in the sample; roughly nine tenths occur only once, and 0.7% to 0.95% lies in the top ten. The material was PBMCs, obtained around atezolizumab (anti-PD-L1) treatment. All receptors derive from a woman over 75 with urothelial cancer.

The rearrangement uses TRBV9 and TRBJ1-3; D gene ambiguous. Germline loops: CDR1 SGDLS, CDR2 YYNGEE. The V and J ends lost 0 bases and 0 bases respectively, with 10 bases between them. This CDR3 has 16 residues. CDR3 residues: CASSVGRRLSGNTIYF. In DNA, the CDR3 is TGTGCCAGCAGCGTAGGTCGGCGGCTCTCTGGAAACACCATATATTTT.

This sequence joins TRBV28 and TRBJ1-4; D is uncertain. Trimming stripped 1 base from V and 14 bases from J, with 11 bases between. Germline V CDR1 and CDR2: MDHEN, SYDVKM. CDR3 length equals 12 residues. This chain's CDR3 is CASSLFRGVLFF. In nucleotides, the CDR3 is TGTGCCAGCAGTTTATTTCGCGGGGTGCTGTTTTTT.

The rearrangement links TRBV5-1 to TRBJ2-7; 11 nucleotides match TRBD1. From germline, CDR1 is SGHRS and CDR2 YFSETQ. This CDR3 region has 14 residues. V shed 2 bases, J shed 6 bases, and the junction held 4 bases outside the gene matches. In nucleotides, the CDR3 is TGCGCCAGCAGCTTCGGACAGGGGGCCTCCGAGCAGTACTTC. Translation gives CASSFGQGASEQYF. Together with reference TRBV5-1 and TRBJ2-7, the CDR3 gives the full variable domain: KAGVTQTPRYLIKTRGQQVTLSCSPISGHRSVSWYQQTPGQGLQFLFEYFSETQRNKGNFPGRFSGRQFSNSRSEMNVSTLELGDSALYLCASSFGQGASEQYFGPGTRLTVT.

The gene calls are TRBV28 and TRBJ2-3; D possibly corresponds to TRBD2 (6 bases). CDR1 is MDHEN, CDR2 SYDVKM, per germline. This CDR3 region has 16 residues. V lost 2 bases, J lost 3 bases, and 15 bases lay in between. In nucleotides, the CDR3 is TGTGCCAGCAGTTTAGGCACCGGGAGTGGAACAGATACGCAGTATTTT. Amino acid sequence: CASSLGTGSGTDTQYF.

V usage is TRBV7-3 and J usage is TRBJ2-7, with 13 bases identical to TRBD2. The CDR3 sequence is 16 residues long. J was trimmed by 6 bases and V by 5 bases; bases with no gene match: 10. Germline-derived CDR1 and CDR2 are SGHTA and FQGTGA. The CDR3 DNA reads as TGTGCCAGCAGCCGATCCGGACTAGCGGGAGTAAGCGAGCAGTACTTC. This encodes CASSRSGLAGVSEQYF.

This clone was recorded once. This chain connects TRBV6-1 to TRBJ1-2, with 10 bases identical to TRBD1. The CDR3 has 15 amino acids. CDR1 MNHNS and CDR2 SASEGT come from the germline V gene. With 6 bases clipped from V and 7 bases from J, the junction kept 11 bases outside the gene matches. CDR3 region: CASRRYDRGRGGYTF. DNA for the CDR3: TGTGCCAGCAGAAGATATGACAGGGGGCGCGGTGGCTACACCTTC.

The V call is TRBV10-1, the J call TRBJ2-5; 10 bases are shared with TRBD1. This CDR3 region has 13 residues. Germline lookup yields CDR1 WNHNN and CDR2 SYGVQD (reference sequence). Germline trimming cut 4 bases from V and 7 bases from J; bases unmatched to any gene: 3. CDR3 sequence reads: CASSGRTGGTQYF. Here the CDR3 DNA reads TGCGCCAGCAGTGGTAGGACAGGGGGGACCCAGTACTTC.

This chain uses TRBV6-5 with TRBJ2-3; D uncertain. The CDR3 is 13 residues long. V gave up 6 bases and J gave up 6 bases, with 13 bases separating them. Germline V gene lookup returns CDR1 MNHEY and CDR2 SVGAGI. The CDR3 spells CASSSLHQDTQYF. The CDR3 DNA reads as TGTGCCAGCAGCTCCCTCCACCAGGATACGCAGTATTTT.

The rearrangement uses TRBV7-3 and TRBJ2-7, with 7 nucleotides matching TRBD2. Germline V CDR1 and CDR2: SGHTA, FQGTGA. The CDR3 consists of 14 residues. J lost 6 bases, V lost 1 base, and 6 bases had no gene match. As DNA, the CDR3 is TGTGCCAGCAGCTTAATTGGGGGGGGAGGCGAGCAGTACTTC. Translation: CASSLIGGGGEQYF.

The chain is built from TRBV13 and TRBJ1-4; D is unresolved. Germline-derived CDR1 and CDR2 are PRHDT and FYEKMQ (reference sequence). The CDR3 covers 15 residues. Trimming shortened V by 5 bases and J by 0 bases, and 10 bases separated the two germline ends. The DNA of the CDR3 is TGTGCCAGCAGCCCCCGACGGGCAACTAATGAAAAACTGTTTTTT. Translated, it gives CASSPRRATNEKLFF.

The chain employs TRBV28 and TRBJ2-7; TRBD2 matches at 13 bases. V shed 5 bases and J 3 bases; nucleotides not matched to a gene: 4. Germline-derived CDR1 and CDR2 are MDHEN and SYDVKM. There are 15 residues in the CDR3. CDR3 nucleotides: TGTGCCAGCAGTCTGGGACTAGCGGGAATCTACGAGCAGTACTTC. Translation: CASSLGLAGIYEQYF.

The rearrangement joins TRBV28 to TRBJ2-7; D might be TRBD2 (6 bases). V lost 3 bases to trimming and J lost 3 bases, with 21 bases between them. The V gene's germline CDR1 is MDHEN and CDR2 SYDVKM. The CDR3 contains 17 residues. CDR3 region: CASSLVGGWREHYEQYF. The CDR3 DNA sequence: TGTGCCAGCAGTTTGGTTGGCGGCTGGAGGGAACACTACGAGCAGTACTTC. The full variable domain, in which reference TRBV28 and TRBJ2-7 provide the parts outside the CDR3, is DVKVTQSSRYLVKRTGEKVFLECVQDMDHENMFWYRQDPGLGLRLIYFSYDVKMKEKGDIPEGYSVSREKKERFSLILESASTNQTSMYLCASSLVGGWREHYEQYFGPGTRLTVT.

This sequence joins TRBV18 and TRBJ2-7; no definite D call. Looked up from germline, CDR1 is KGHSH and CDR2 is LQKENI. There are 12 residues in the CDR3. Trimming removed 3 bases at V and 5 bases at J, with 8 bases between. CDR3: CASSPRGDEQYF. The CDR3 DNA follows: TGTGCCAGCTCACCGCGAGGAGACGAGCAGTACTTC.

The V call is TRBV9, the J call TRBJ1-5, with 9 bases fitting TRBD1. J lost 0 bases, V lost 4 bases, and 2 bases had no gene match. Germline values: CDR1 SGDLS, CDR2 YYNGEE. This CDR3 spans 15 amino acids. The CDR3 region has the DNA TGTGCCAGCAGCACGACAGGGGGTAGCAATCAGCCCCAGCATTTT. It translates to CASSTTGGSNQPQHF.

The rearrangement joins TRBV21-1 to TRBJ2-2; the table's D call, TRBD2, was not checked against the DNA. TRBV21-1 is noted as a pseudogene. The CDR3 contains 14 residues. CDR3 sequence (DNA): TGTGCCAGCGGGGAGGGATCATTCACCGGGGAGCTGTTTTTT. Its protein is CASGEGSFTGELFF.

The CDR3 reads CSVEDSNTEAFF. CDR3 nucleotide sequence: TGCAGCGTTGAAGACAGTAACACTGAAGCTTTCTTT. The chain joins TRBV29-1 to TRBJ1-1, with D unresolved. Trimming removed 0 bases at V and 2 bases at J, with 4 bases between. The CDR3 contains 12 residues. Germline CDR1 reads SQVTM; CDR2 reads ANQGSEA.

The J gene is TRBJ1-5, the V gene TRBV11-3; TRBD1 matches 7 bases. J gave up 4 bases and V 5 bases, and 2 bases lay outside the gene matches. CDR3 length: 13 residues. The germline V gene has CDR1 SGHNT and CDR2 YENEEA. The DNA for the CDR3 is TGTGCCAGCAGCCTGACAGGGAATCAGCCCCAGCATTTT. Protein product: CASSLTGNQPQHF. The full variable domain, its missing parts supplied by reference TRBV11-3 and TRBJ1-5, is EAGVVQSPRYKIIEKKQPVAFWCNPISGHNTLYWYLQNLGQGPELLIRYENEEAVDDSQLPKDRFSAERLKGVDSTLKIQPAELGDSAVYLCASSLTGNQPQHFGDGTRLSIL.

The chain carries TRBV14 and TRBJ2-1; 8 bases line up with TRBD2. The CDR3 is made up of 15 amino acids. Trimming removed 4 bases from V and 6 bases from J; junction bases left unmatched: 8. In germline, CDR1 is SGHDN, CDR2 FVKESK. CDR3 sequence (DNA): TGTGCCAGCAGCCCGAGGCGCGGGAGGACCAATGAGCAGTTCTTC. The encoded protein is CASSPRRGRTNEQFF.

The chain has TRBV30 and TRBJ2-2; TRBD2 agrees at 7 bases. The germline gives CDR1 GTSNPN, CDR2 SVGIG (reference sequence). Unmatched junction bases numbered 4, after V lost 6 bases and J lost 0 bases. The CDR3 consists of 14 residues. The CDR3 is CACSTSANTGELFF. CDR3 coding DNA: TGTGCCTGCAGTACTAGCGCGAACACCGGGGAGCTGTTTTTT. The full variable domain, in which reference TRBV30 and TRBJ2-2 provide the parts outside the CDR3, is SQTIHQWPATLVQPVGSPLSLECTVEGTSNPNLYWYRQAAGRGLQLLFYSVGIGQISSEVPQNLSASRPQDRQFILSSKKLLLSDSGFYLCACSTSANTGELFFGEGSRLTVL.

This chain links TRBV21-1 with TRBJ1-5; the table gives TRBD1 as D, unverified against the DNA. TRBV21-1 is given as a pseudogene. CDR3 size: 19 residues. The DNA for the CDR3 is TGTGCCAGCAGCAAAGGGTCCAGGGGGCGAGTTCATAGCAATCAGCCCCAGCATTTT. It encodes CASSKGSRGRVHSNQPQHF.

The V gene is TRBV2, the J gene TRBJ2-7; the D gene is possibly TRBD1 (6 bases). The germline CDR1 and CDR2 sequences are SNHLY and FYNNEI. The length of the CDR3 is 17 residues. Deletions cut 5 bases from V and 9 bases from J, with 29 bases between. CDR3 sequence (DNA): TGTGCCAGCAGTTCCGCCCCCTTTCAGGGACATGGGTTCTGGCAGTACTTC. Translation: CASSSAPFQGHGFWQYF.